This T cell receptor (beta chain) was observed in a study of shared clonotypes between healthy human individuals. At the level of the study: There were three CD4 naive, three CD4 memory, two CD8 naive and one CD8 memory plates per donor. Study-level findings and limits: Memory subsets generally showed lower estimated richness than naive subsets.

Each cell subset's genomic DNA was divided evenly among several immunoSEQ plates. Clones were sequenced by immunoSEQ multiplex PCR, and TCRdb holds only the in-frame ones, with some missing. The repertoire holds hundreds of thousands of clones, around 96% seen once, with over 0.095% in the top ten. In regard to this clone: As yet, its antigen is unknown.

The naive CD8 subset, CD45RO-negative cells positively selected for CCR7, excluded terminally differentiated effector memory CD45RA+ cells. The CDR3 totals 15 residues. V was clipped by 7 bases and J by 6 bases; unmatched bases: 14. CDR1 is MDHEN and CDR2 is SYDVKM in the germline V gene. This chain connects TRBV28 to TRBJ1-1, with TRBD1 identical over 7 bases. The sample was naive CD8+ T cells sorted from blood. The TCR comes from a woman in her twenties or thirties in good health. Here the CDR3 reads CASTVGPGGMSEAFF. In DNA form, the CDR3 reads TGTGCCAGCACCGTAGGGCCAGGGGGTATGTCTGAAGCTTTCTTT.